The clone carrying this TCR beta chain appeared a few times. Its antigen is still unknown. This specimen comes from a study of OX40 agonist ivuxolimab in advanced cancers. Study background: Participants could have had prior anti-PD-1, anti-PD-L1 or anti-CTLA-4 therapy, and 40% had some. Findings and limits, study-wide: Expanded peripheral T-cell antigen specificity went undetermined.

V was shortened by 7 bases and J by 0 bases, with 10 bases between the two germline ends. The CDR3 has 14 amino acids. Per germline, CDR1 MNHNY and CDR2 SVGAGI (reference sequence). The repertoire was sequenced with immunoSEQ multiplex PCR; TCRdb's copy has only in-frame clones and lacks some. The sample has about 98,000 clones, approximately 90% seen once. This material consisted of CD4+ or CD8+ T cells sorted from blood, taken in a trial of the OX40 agonist ivuxolimab. The gene calls are TRBV6-6 and TRBJ1-5; D not certain. This sequence was found in an adult with an advanced solid tumor such as melanoma, head and neck, liver or kidney cancer. CDR3 in amino acids: CASTSLDSNQPQHF. The CDR3 nucleotides read TGTGCCAGCACCTCACTGGATAGCAATCAGCCCCAGCATTTT.